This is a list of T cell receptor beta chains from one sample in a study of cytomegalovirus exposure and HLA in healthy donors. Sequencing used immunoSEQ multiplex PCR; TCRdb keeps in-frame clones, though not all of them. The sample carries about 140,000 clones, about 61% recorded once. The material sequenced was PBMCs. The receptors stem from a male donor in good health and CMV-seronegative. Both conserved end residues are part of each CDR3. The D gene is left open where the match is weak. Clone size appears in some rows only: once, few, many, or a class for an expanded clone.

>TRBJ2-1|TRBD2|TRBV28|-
TGTGCCAGCAGTATCAGCGGGGGGCCCAACAATGAGCAGTTCTTC
CASSISGGPNNEQFF
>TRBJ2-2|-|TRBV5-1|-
TGCGCCAGCAGCTTGGCAGGGGTAGGGCCCGGGGAGCTGTTTTTT
CASSLAGVGPGELFF
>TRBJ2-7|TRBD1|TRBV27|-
TGTGCCAGCAGGCCACTCCGACCGGGACAGGGGTCGGACGAGCAGTACTTC
CASRPLRPGQGSDEQYF
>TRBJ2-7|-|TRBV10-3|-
TGTGCCATCAGTGAACCAGGGGCCTACGAGCAGTACTTC
CAISEPGAYEQYF
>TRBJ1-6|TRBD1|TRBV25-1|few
TGTGCCAGCAGTGGAGACAGGGGGCTCAATTCACCCCTCCACTTT
CASSGDRGLNSPLHF
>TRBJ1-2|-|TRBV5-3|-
TGTGCCAGAAGCTTGGCCGGTTTCAGGGTCGGCTACACCTTC
CARSLAGFRVGYTF
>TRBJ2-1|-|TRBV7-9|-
TGTGCCAGCAGCTTAGTGCGGGGGCCTTACAATGAGCAGTTCTTC
CASSLVRGPYNEQFF
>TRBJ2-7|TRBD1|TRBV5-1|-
TGCGCCAGCAGCTTAGACAGGGTTTGGGCCTACGAGCAGTACTTC
CASSLDRVWAYEQYF
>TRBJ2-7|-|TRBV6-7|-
TGTGCCAGCAGTTACTCGTTACCGGGGGTGTCCTACGAGCAGTACTTC
CASSYSLPGVSYEQYF
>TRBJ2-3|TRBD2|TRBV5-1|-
TGCGCCAGCAGCTTGCTACCGGGGGAGGGGTCTAACACAGATACGCAGTATTTT
CASSLLPGEGSNTDTQYF
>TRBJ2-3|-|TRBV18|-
TGTGCCAGCTCACCCCCCCACTTCGATACGCAGTATTTT
CASSPPHFDTQYF
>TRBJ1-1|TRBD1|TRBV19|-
TGTGCCAGTACCACGACAGGGATCGGTGGCACTGAAGCTTTCTTT
CASTTTGIGGTEAFF
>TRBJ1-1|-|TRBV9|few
TGTGCCAGCAGCGCCCCCGCAGGCCCGACGAACACTGAAGCTTTCTTT
CASSAPAGPTNTEAFF
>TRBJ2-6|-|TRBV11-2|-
TGTGCCAGCAGCTTATCCAGATCTGGGGCCAACGTCCTGACTTTC
CASSLSRSGANVLTF
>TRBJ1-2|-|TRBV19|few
TGTGCCAGTAAATGGAGCAGGGAGGTCTCGAATGGCTACACCTTC
CASKWSREVSNGYTF
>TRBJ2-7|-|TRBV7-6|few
TGTGCCAGCAGCTTAGCGAGCACCTACGAGCAGTACTTC
CASSLASTYEQYF
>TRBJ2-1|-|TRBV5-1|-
TGCGCCAGCAGCTTAGCGATTGAGCAGTTCTTC
CASSLAIEQFF
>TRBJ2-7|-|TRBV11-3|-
TGTGCCAGCAGCTTAGGTCGGGGTTCCTACGAGCAGTACTTC
CASSLGRGSYEQYF
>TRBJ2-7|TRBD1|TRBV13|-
TGTGCCAGCAGCTTCGTGGGACAGGTCTACGAGCAGTACTTC
CASSFVGQVYEQYF
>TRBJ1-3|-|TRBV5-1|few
TGCGCCAGCAGCCAACAAAGCTCTGGAAACACCATATATTTT
CASSQQSSGNTIYF
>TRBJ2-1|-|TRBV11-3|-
TGTGTCACGCTCATCAGCTCCTACAATGAGCAGTTCTTC
CVTLISSYNEQFF
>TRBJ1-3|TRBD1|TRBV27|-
TGTGCCAGCAGCCCGACAGGGGGAGCAAACACCATATATTTT
CASSPTGGANTIYF
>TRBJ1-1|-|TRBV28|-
TGTGCCAGCAGTTTATGGGAGTTCACTGAAGCTTTCTTT
CASSLWEFTEAFF
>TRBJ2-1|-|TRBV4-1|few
TGCGCCAGCAGCCAAGGGTTCATAGAACTTGCTAATGAGCAGTTCTTC
CASSQGFIELANEQFF
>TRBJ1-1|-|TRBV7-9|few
TGTGCCAGCAGCACGGGAGGGACGGTGAACACTGAAGCTTTCTTT
CASSTGGTVNTEAFF
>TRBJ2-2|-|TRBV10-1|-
TGCGCCAGCAGTGAGTCGCTTACTCCCGGGACAACGAACACCGGGGAGCTGTTTTTT
CASSESLTPGTTNTGELFF
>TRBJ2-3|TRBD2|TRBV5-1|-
TGCGCCAGCAGCTTGCGGTCGCGGGGGGGAGGTCTGGGCACAGATACGCAGTATTTT
CASSLRSRGGGLGTDTQYF
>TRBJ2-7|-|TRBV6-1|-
TGTGCCAGCAGTGAATCCAGGGTAAGCGAGCAGTACTTC
CASSESRVSEQYF
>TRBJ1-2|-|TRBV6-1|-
TGTGCCAGCAGTGAAAACATCTGGGAGTCAAACTATGGCTACACCTTC
CASSENIWESNYGYTF
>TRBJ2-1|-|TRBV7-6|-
TGTGCCAGCAGCGCGGCGGGGGCCTTGTACAATGAGCAGTTCTTC
CASSAAGALYNEQFF
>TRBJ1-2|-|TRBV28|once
TGTGCCAGCAGTGTTACAGACTATGGCTACACCTTC
CASSVTDYGYTF
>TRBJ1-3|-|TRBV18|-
TGTGCCAGCTCACCAAATCCAGGGTCTGGAAACACCATATATTTT
CASSPNPGSGNTIYF
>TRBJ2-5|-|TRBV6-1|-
TGTGCCAGCAGTGCCCCCGGCCAAGAGACCCAGTACTTC
CASSAPGQETQYF
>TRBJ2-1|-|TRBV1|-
TGCACCAGCAGCCAAGATCTTGGCGCGGGGGGTTACAATGAGCAGTTCTTC
CTSSQDLGAGGYNEQFF
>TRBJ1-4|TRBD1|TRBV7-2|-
TGTGCCAGCAGAACGGGACAGGGGAGTGAAAAACTGTTTTTT
CASRTGQGSEKLFF
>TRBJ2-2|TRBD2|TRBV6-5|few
TGTGCCAGCAGTTACCGGGGGGGGAGGACCGGGGAGCTGTTTTTT
CASSYRGGRTGELFF
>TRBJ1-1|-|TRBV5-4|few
TGTGCCAGCAGCTTGGGCCCACCCTACCGAAGGGGAGCTTTCTTT
CASSLGPPYRRGAFF
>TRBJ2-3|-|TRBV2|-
TGTGCCAGCAGTGAAGACAGGCCTTACTTACTTTCTAGCACAGATACGCAGTATTTT
CASSEDRPYLLSSTDTQYF
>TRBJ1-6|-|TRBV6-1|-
TGTGCCAGCAGCCGCCCGGATTCGGGTTCACCCCTCCACTTT
CASSRPDSGSPLHF
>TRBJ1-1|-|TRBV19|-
TGTGCCAGTAGTGAAGGGGTGGGGAACACTGAAGCTTTCTTT
CASSEGVGNTEAFF
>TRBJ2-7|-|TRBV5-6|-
TGTGCCAGCAGCTTGGCCAACGGGGGCGAGCAGTACTTC
CASSLANGGEQYF
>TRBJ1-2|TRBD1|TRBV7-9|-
TGTGCCAGCAGCTCAGGCCGGGACAGGGCCTATGGCTACACCTTC
CASSSGRDRAYGYTF
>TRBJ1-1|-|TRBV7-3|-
TGTGCCAGCAGCATACAGGGGAACACTGAAGCTTTCTTT
CASSIQGNTEAFF
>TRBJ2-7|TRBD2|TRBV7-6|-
TGTGCCAGCAGCTTAGGGGGGACTAGCGGGGCCTACGAGCAGTACTTC
CASSLGGTSGAYEQYF
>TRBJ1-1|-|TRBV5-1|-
TGCGCCAGCAGCTTGGCCGGGGAGGTGGGAGCTTTCTTT
CASSLAGEVGAFF
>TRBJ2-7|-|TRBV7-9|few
TGTTCCAGCAGCTCCTTACGGGATTTTTTACCCCGAAGCTCCTACGAGCAGTACTTC
CSSSSLRDFLPRSSYEQYF
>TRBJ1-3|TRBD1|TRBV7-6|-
TGTGCCAGCAGCTCGGGACAGGGGGCGGGAAACACCATATATTTT
CASSSGQGAGNTIYF
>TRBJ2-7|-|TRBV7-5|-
TGTGTCAGAAGCTCGGGACTGATTTCACCCTACGAGCAGTACTTC
CVRSSGLISPYEQYF
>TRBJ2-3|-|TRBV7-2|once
TGTGCCAGCAGCCCGGGAGCCTGGGGAGATACGCAGTATTTT
CASSPGAWGDTQYF